These 26 T cell receptor beta chains originate from one sample sequenced in a study of lymphopenia after photon versus proton radiotherapy. Some clones are missing from TCRdb's copy, which holds only in-frame ones; the method was immunoSEQ multiplex PCR. The sample yields approximately 29,000 clones, under 90% seen once. The sample here was peripheral blood, taken from a patient treated with proton-based radiotherapy. These receptors all stem from an older woman with pancreatic cancer.

The V gene is TRBV16, the J gene TRBJ1-5; 8 nucleotides line up with TRBD1. CDR3 length: 15 amino acids. Germline-derived CDR1 and CDR2 are KGHSY and FQNENV. V shed 3 bases, J shed 5 bases, and the junction held 6 bases outside the gene matches. CDR3 region: CASSHLGQGDQPQHF. In DNA, the CDR3 is TGTGCCAGCAGCCACCTCGGACAGGGAGATCAGCCCCAGCATTTT.

Only a few counts were recorded for this clone. The V gene is TRBV30, the J gene TRBJ1-1; D gene unclear. Germline CDR1 GTSNPN, CDR2 SVGIG (reference sequence). This CDR3 comprises 16 residues. Trimming removed 7 bases at V and 3 bases at J, with 24 bases between. This CDR3 reads CASASTSRLMDTEAFF. The DNA for the CDR3 is TGTGCCTCGGCGTCGACAAGCCGCCTCATGGACACTGAAGCTTTCTTT.

V and J are TRBV11-2 and TRBJ2-3, with D unresolved. Germline CDR1 and CDR2: SGHAT and FQNNGV. V lost 1 base, J lost 6 bases, and 5 bases lay in between. The CDR3 extends over 12 amino acids. CDR3 residues: CASSLGVDTQYF. The DNA of the CDR3 is TGTGCCAGCAGCTTAGGGGTGGATACGCAGTATTTT.

The chain carries TRBV19 and TRBJ2-1; 12 nucleotides align to TRBD2. CDR3 size: 16 residues. The J segment lost 7 bases and the V segment lost 7 bases, leaving 11 bases of the junction unmatched. CDR1 and CDR2 (germline): LNHDA, SQIVND (reference sequence). The CDR3 loop reads CASTKTSGSRGNEQFF. Written as DNA, the CDR3 is TGTGCCAGTACCAAGACTAGCGGGAGTAGGGGGAATGAGCAGTTCTTC.

V and J are TRBV9 and TRBJ2-7, with 8 bases lining up with TRBD1. V trimming: 4 bases; J trimming: 3 bases; junction bases outside the gene matches: 6. CDR1 SGDLS and CDR2 YYNGEE come from the germline V gene. The CDR3 is 14 amino acids. The CDR3 sequence: CASSPQGARYEQYF. CDR3 nucleotides: TGTGCCAGCAGCCCCCAGGGGGCTCGCTACGAGCAGTACTTC.

This chain links TRBV5-8 with TRBJ1-4; no clear D. Trimming took off 0 bases at V and 6 bases at J, with 9 bases between the two ends. Germline V lookup: CDR1 SGHTS, CDR2 YDEGEE. The CDR3 has 14 residues. CDR3 region: CASSLEGYHEKLFF. The CDR3 DNA reads TGTGCCAGCAGCTTGGAAGGGTATCATGAAAAACTGTTTTTT. Full variable domain (rest looked up from reference TRBV5-8 and TRBJ1-4): EAGVTQSPTHLIKTRGQQATLRCSPISGHTSVYWYQQALGLGLQFLLWYDEGEERNRGNFPPRFSGRQFPNYSSELNVNALELEDSALYLCASSLEGYHEKLFFGSGTQLSVL.

The CDR3 region is CASSYTVGSVYEQYF. In nucleotides, the CDR3 is TGTGCCAGCAGTTACACGGTCGGTTCGGTCTACGAGCAGTACTTC. The V gene is TRBV6-6, the J gene TRBJ2-7; D gene unclear. The CDR3 totals 15 residues. Deletions cut 2 bases from V and 3 bases from J, with 14 bases between. Per the germline V gene, CDR1 is MNHNY and CDR2 is SVGAGI (reference sequence).

The chain uses TRBV5-1 and TRBJ2-7; 10 positions agree with TRBD2. V gave up 5 bases and J gave up 5 bases; unmatched junction bases: 7. Looked up from germline, CDR1 is SGHRS and CDR2 is YFSETQ. The CDR3 loop spans 14 amino acids. CDR3 bases: TGCGCCAGCAGAGGAAGCGGGAGGGTCCACGAGCAGTACTTC. Its protein product is CASRGSGRVHEQYF.

This clone was seen a few times. The genes are TRBV19 and TRBJ1-5; 10 nucleotides agree with TRBD1. With V trimmed by 9 bases and J by 7 bases, 9 bases remained unmatched. The V gene's germline CDR1 is LNHDA and CDR2 SQIVND (reference sequence). The CDR3 runs to 14 residues. CDR3 loop: CASWWTGGTQPQHF. The CDR3 DNA follows: TGTGCCAGCTGGTGGACAGGGGGTACCCAGCCCCAGCATTTT.

J is TRBJ1-1 and V is TRBV10-3; 8 bases align to TRBD1. CDR3 size: 13 residues. CDR1 ENHRY and CDR2 SYGVKD come from the germline V gene. V was pared by 5 bases and J by 5 bases, with 4 bases of the junction left unmatched. The CDR3, as DNA: TGTGCCATCAGTCAGGGGGCAGGGACTGAAGCTTTCTTT. Translation gives CAISQGAGTEAFF.

This chain links TRBV23-1 with TRBJ2-7; a possible D gene is TRBD2 (5 bases). TRBV23-1 is noted as an ORF with a role that remains uncertain. This CDR3 has 14 residues. V was pared by 2 bases and J by 2 bases, with 10 bases between. In DNA form, the CDR3 reads TGCGCCAGCAGTCAAGAGCGGTCCCCCTACGAGCAGTACTTC. Amino acid sequence: CASSQERSPYEQYF.

The CDR3 is CASSLAQGAIEQYF. In nucleotides, the CDR3 is TGTGCCAGCAGTTTGGCGCAGGGGGCAATCGAGCAGTACTTC. The gene calls are TRBV28 and TRBJ2-7; 8 bases are shared with TRBD1. V lost 3 bases to trimming and J lost 6 bases; unmatched junction nucleotides: 7. Germline V gene lookup returns CDR1 MDHEN and CDR2 SYDVKM. This CDR3 is built from 14 residues.

The genes are TRBV5-4 and TRBJ2-5, with TRBD2 identical over 10 bases. V lost 0 bases, J lost 4 bases, and 6 bases stayed unmatched. Germline CDR1 reads SGHNT; CDR2 reads YYREEE (reference sequence). This CDR3 is built from 16 residues. As DNA, the CDR3 is TGTGCCAGCAGCTTGGAGCGGGAGGGTAGAGGAGAGACCCAGTACTTC. It codes for CASSLEREGRGETQYF.

V is TRBV5-1 and J is TRBJ1-2; 8 bases match TRBD1. The CDR3 has 16 amino acids. Germline loops: CDR1 SGHRS, CDR2 YFSETQ. Unmatched junction bases numbered 12, after V lost 3 bases and J lost 5 bases. CDR3 sequence reads: CASSSGTGTGKYGYTF. CDR3 DNA: TGCGCCAGCAGCTCCGGAACCGGGACAGGAAAATATGGCTACACCTTC.

The chain couples TRBV7-2 to TRBJ2-7; 9 nucleotides agree with TRBD2. The V gene end was trimmed by 5 bases and the J gene end by 2 bases; junction bases not matched to a gene: 10. Germline V lookup: CDR1 SGHTA, CDR2 FQGNSA. The CDR3 length is 16 residues. In nucleotides, the CDR3 is TGTGCCAGCAGCGATAGAGGCGGGAGGGTTCCCTACGAGCAGTACTTC. Translated, it gives CASSDRGGRVPYEQYF.

The chain carries TRBV12-1 and TRBJ2-2. TRBV12-1 is designated a pseudogene. This CDR3 is 18 amino acids long. CDR3 region: CASSFLRNPMHHTGELFF. CDR3 in DNA: TGTGCCAGCAGCTTTTTAAGAAACCCGATGCACCACACCGGGGAGCTGTTTTTT.

This clone was detected only once. The chain couples TRBV19 to TRBJ2-1; tentatively, D is TRBD1 (5 bases). The germline gives CDR1 LNHDA, CDR2 SQIVND (reference sequence). This CDR3 is built from 14 residues. Trimming pared 9 bases from V and 0 bases from J, leaving 12 bases between. CDR3 bases: TGTGCCAGCAGGGATCTGAGCTCCTACAATGAGCAGTTCTTC. Translation gives CASRDLSSYNEQFF. Supplemented by reference TRBV19 and TRBJ2-1, the full variable domain reads DGGITQSPKYLFRKEGQNVTLSCEQNLNHDAMYWYRQDPGQGLRLIYYSQIVNDFQKGDIAEGYSVSREKKESFPLTVTSAQKNPTAFYLCASRDLSSYNEQFFGPGTRLTVL.

This clone was seen only a few times. The chain uses TRBV6-1 and TRBJ2-1; no reliable D call. V dropped 0 bases and J dropped 14 bases, with 8 bases sitting between them. The CDR3 is 11 amino acids. Germline CDR1 MNHNS, CDR2 SASEGT. Here the CDR3 DNA reads TGTGCCAGCAGTGAAGCCGTCAGGAAGTTCTTC. Protein sequence: CASSEAVRKFF.

J is TRBJ2-1 and V is TRBV9; D is ambiguous. The germline V gene has CDR1 SGDLS and CDR2 YYNGEE. Trimming took off 4 bases at V and 4 bases at J, with 6 bases between the two ends. The CDR3 spans 12 residues. CDR3 residues: CASSFVYNEQFF. CDR3 bases: TGTGCCAGCAGCTTCGTGTACAATGAGCAGTTCTTC.

V and J are TRBV6-5 and TRBJ1-5, with TRBD1 matching over 7 bases. J lost 2 bases, V lost 3 bases, and 1 base had no gene match. This CDR3 spans 14 amino acids. Per germline, CDR1 MNHEY and CDR2 SVGAGI. The DNA of the CDR3 is TGTGCCAGCAGTTATGGACAGGGCAATCAGCCCCAGCATTTT. Amino acid sequence: CASSYGQGNQPQHF.

The sample holds a few counts of this clone. V and J are TRBV19 and TRBJ1-1, with D hard to call. The germline CDR1 and CDR2 sequences are LNHDA and SQIVND (reference sequence). V was cut by 5 bases and J by 0 bases, with 7 bases left in between. CDR3 length: 13 amino acids. Written as DNA, the CDR3 is TGTGCCAGTAGTGTATACATGAACACTGAAGCTTTCTTT. Residues: CASSVYMNTEAFF.

V gene TRBV9 combines with J gene TRBJ2-1; D tentatively fits TRBD1 or TRBD2 (5 bases each). V lost 0 bases, J lost 11 bases, and 30 bases lay in between. This CDR3 has 19 residues. Germline V lookup: CDR1 SGDLS, CDR2 YYNGEE. This chain's CDR3 is CASSVDWQLGSSRTMKQFF. CDR3 nucleotides: TGTGCCAGCAGCGTAGATTGGCAACTGGGGAGTAGCCGGACAATGAAGCAGTTCTTC.

The chain has TRBV4-2 and TRBJ2-7, with 9 nucleotides matching TRBD2. Germline V gene data show CDR1 as LGHNA and CDR2 as YNFKEQ. Trimming took 1 base from V and 0 from J; bases not matched to a gene: 1. The CDR3 has 15 amino acids. Here the CDR3 reads CASSQGLADSYEQYF. The CDR3 bases are TGTGCCAGCAGCCAAGGACTAGCGGACTCCTACGAGCAGTACTTC.

This chain links TRBV28 with TRBJ1-2, with 8 bases matching TRBD1. V dropped 6 bases and J dropped 4; count of bases not matched to a gene: 7. The germline CDR1 and CDR2 sequences are MDHEN and SYDVKM. This CDR3 is 14 amino acids long. The CDR3 loop reads CASSTGGVGYGYTF. For the CDR3, the DNA is TGTGCCAGCAGCACAGGGGGGGTCGGCTATGGCTACACCTTC.

The gene calls are TRBV20-1 and TRBJ1-3; D unclear. Trimming removed 4 bases from V and 2 bases from J, with 3 bases in between. CDR3 length equals 11 residues. The germline gives CDR1 DFQATT, CDR2 SNEGSKA (reference sequence). The CDR3 DNA reads as TGCAGTGCTAATGCTGGAAACACCATATATTTT. Protein product: CSANAGNTIYF.

The rearrangement joins TRBV27 to TRBJ2-1; maybe TRBD2 (6 bases). Germline V lookup: CDR1 MNHEY, CDR2 SMNVEV (reference sequence). The V and J ends lost 8 bases and 3 bases respectively, with 14 bases between them. The CDR3 runs to 14 residues. Written as DNA, the CDR3 is TGTGCCAGCCCTTCTAGCGTCGACTACAATGAGCAGTTCTTC. Translating gives CASPSSVDYNEQFF.